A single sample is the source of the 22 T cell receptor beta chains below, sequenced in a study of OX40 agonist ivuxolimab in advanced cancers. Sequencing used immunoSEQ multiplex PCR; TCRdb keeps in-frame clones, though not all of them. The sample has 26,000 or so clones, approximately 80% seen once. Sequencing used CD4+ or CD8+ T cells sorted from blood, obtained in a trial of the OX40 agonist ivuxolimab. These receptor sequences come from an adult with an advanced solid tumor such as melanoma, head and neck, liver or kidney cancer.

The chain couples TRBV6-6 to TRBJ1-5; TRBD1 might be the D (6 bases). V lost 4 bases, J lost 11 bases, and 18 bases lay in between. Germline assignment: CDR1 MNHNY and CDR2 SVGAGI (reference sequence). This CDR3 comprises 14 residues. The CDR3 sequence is CASSSWTGQGSQHF. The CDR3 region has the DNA TGTGCCAGCAGTTCTTGGACGGGTCAGGGGTCCCAGCATTTT.

The CDR3 loop reads CASSNTIKETQYF. The DNA of the CDR3 is TGTGCCAGCAGCAACACTATAAAAGAGACCCAGTACTTC. The rearrangement joins TRBV7-3 to TRBJ2-5; D not resolved. From germline, CDR1 is SGHTA and CDR2 FQGTGA. V was shortened by 5 bases and J by 3 bases, with 10 bases between the two germline ends. This CDR3 comprises 13 residues.

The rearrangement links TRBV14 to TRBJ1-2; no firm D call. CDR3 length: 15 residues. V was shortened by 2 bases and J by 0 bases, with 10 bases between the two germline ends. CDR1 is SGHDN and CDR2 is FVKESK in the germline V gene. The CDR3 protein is CASSQQPSPNYGYTF. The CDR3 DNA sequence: TGTGCCAGCAGCCAACAGCCGAGCCCTAACTATGGCTACACCTTC.

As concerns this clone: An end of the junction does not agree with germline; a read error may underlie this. The CDR3 reads CASSLGGGGNTEAFF. The CDR3 DNA reads TGTGCTAGCAGCTTAGGAGGGGGAGGGAACACTGAAGCTTTCTTT. V and J are TRBV7-7 and TRBJ1-1, with D perhaps matching TRBD1 (6 bases). The CDR3 totals 15 residues. Germline CDR1 and CDR2: SSHAT and FNYEAQ (reference sequence).

CDR3 coding DNA: TGTGCCAGCACCCCACAGGGGGCGGGCACTGAAGCTTTCTTT. Encoded protein: CASTPQGAGTEAFF. The V and J genes are TRBV6-5 and TRBJ1-1; 9 bases agree with TRBD1. Germline V lookup: CDR1 MNHEY, CDR2 SVGAGI. Trimming removed 7 bases from V and 4 bases from J; junction bases left unmatched: 7. This CDR3 region has 14 residues.

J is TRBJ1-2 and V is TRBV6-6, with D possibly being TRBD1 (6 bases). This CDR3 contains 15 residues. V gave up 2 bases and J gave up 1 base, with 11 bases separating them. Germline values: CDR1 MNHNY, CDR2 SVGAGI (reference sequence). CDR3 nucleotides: TGTGCCAGCAGTTACGCGGACAGTTATAACTATGGCTACACCTTC. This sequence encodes CASSYADSYNYGYTF.

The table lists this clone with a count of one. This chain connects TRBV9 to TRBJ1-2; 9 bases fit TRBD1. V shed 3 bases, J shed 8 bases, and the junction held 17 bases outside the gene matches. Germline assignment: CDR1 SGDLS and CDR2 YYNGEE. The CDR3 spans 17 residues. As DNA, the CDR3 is TGTGCCAGCAGCGCCCCCTTTTGGGACAGGGAGGATTGGGGCTACACCTTC. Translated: CASSAPFWDREDWGYTF.

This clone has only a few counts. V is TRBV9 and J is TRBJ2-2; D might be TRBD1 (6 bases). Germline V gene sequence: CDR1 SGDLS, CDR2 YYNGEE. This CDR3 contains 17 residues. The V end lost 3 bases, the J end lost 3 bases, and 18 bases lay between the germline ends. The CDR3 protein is CASSGWVRPGDTGELFF. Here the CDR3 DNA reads TGTGCCAGCAGCGGATGGGTACGACCAGGGGACACCGGGGAGCTGTTTTTT.

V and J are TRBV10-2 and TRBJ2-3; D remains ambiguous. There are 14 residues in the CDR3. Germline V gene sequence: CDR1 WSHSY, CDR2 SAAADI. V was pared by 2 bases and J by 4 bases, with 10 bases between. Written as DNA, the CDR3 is TGCGCCAGCAGTGAGGTGATAGCCGCAGATACGCAGTATTTT. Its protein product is CASSEVIAADTQYF.

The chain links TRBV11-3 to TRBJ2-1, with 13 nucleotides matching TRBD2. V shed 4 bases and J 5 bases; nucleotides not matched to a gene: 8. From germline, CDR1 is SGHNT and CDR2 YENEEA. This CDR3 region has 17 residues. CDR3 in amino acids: CASSSRTSGGPDNEQFF. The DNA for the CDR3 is TGTGCCAGCAGCTCTCGGACTAGCGGGGGCCCCGACAATGAGCAGTTCTTC. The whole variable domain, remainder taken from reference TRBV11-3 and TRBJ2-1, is EAGVVQSPRYKIIEKKQPVAFWCNPISGHNTLYWYLQNLGQGPELLIRYENEEAVDDSQLPKDRFSAERLKGVDSTLKIQPAELGDSAVYLCASSSRTSGGPDNEQFFGPGTRLTVL.

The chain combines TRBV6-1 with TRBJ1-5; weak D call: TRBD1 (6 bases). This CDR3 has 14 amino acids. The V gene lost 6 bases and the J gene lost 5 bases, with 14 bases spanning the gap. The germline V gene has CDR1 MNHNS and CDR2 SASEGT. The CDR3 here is CASRGGGLDQPQHF. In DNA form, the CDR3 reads TGTGCCAGCAGGGGGGGCGGCCTAGATCAGCCCCAGCATTTT.

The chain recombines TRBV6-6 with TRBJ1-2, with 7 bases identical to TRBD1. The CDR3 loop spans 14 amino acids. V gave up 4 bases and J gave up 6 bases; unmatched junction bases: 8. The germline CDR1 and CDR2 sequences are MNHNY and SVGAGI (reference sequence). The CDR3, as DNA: TGTGCCAGCAGTTCGCAGGGGGTGACCCATGGCTACACCTTC. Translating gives CASSSQGVTHGYTF.

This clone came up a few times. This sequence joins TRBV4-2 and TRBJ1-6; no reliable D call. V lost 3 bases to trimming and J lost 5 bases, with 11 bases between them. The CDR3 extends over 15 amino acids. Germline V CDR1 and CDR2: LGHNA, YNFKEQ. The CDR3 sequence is CASSQVIGNNSPLHF. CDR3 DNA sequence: TGTGCCAGCAGCCAGGTGATAGGGAATAATTCACCCCTCCACTTT.

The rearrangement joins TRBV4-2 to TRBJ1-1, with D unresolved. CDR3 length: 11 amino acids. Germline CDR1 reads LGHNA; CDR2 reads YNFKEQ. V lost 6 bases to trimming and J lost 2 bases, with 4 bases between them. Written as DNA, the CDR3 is TGTGCCAGCAGTCATAACACTGAAGCTTTCTTT. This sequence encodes CASSHNTEAFF.

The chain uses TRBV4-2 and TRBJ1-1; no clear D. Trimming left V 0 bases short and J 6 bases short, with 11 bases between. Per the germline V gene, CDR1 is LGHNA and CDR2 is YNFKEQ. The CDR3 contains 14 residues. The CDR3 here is CASSQDLREAEAFF. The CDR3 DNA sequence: TGTGCCAGCAGCCAAGATCTTCGAGAGGCTGAAGCTTTCTTT.

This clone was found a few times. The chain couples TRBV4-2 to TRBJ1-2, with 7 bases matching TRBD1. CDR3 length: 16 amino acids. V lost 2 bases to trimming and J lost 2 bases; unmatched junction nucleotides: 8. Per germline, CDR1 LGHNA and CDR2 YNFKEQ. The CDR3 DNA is TGTGCCAGCAGCCAAAATAACAGGGGACAGAACTATGGCTACACCTTC. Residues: CASSQNNRGQNYGYTF.

The CDR3 loop is CARSPQDSNSNQPQHF. The CDR3 DNA reads as TGTGCCAGAAGCCCCCAGGACAGCAATAGCAATCAGCCCCAGCATTTT. The chain joins TRBV7-9 to TRBJ1-5, with D perhaps TRBD1 (6 bases). Trimming stripped 9 bases from V and 0 bases from J, with 18 bases between. CDR3 length equals 16 residues. CDR1 and CDR2 (germline): SEHNR, FQNEAQ (reference sequence).

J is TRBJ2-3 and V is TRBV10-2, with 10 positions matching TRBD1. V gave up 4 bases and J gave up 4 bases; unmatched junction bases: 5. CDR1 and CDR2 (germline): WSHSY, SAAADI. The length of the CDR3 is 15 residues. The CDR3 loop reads CASSAVTGGADTQYF. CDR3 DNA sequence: TGCGCCAGCAGTGCCGTGACAGGGGGCGCAGATACGCAGTATTTT.

The chain's CDR3 is CSVARGAVRDYGYTF. For the CDR3, the DNA is TGCAGCGTTGCCCGCGGAGCCGTACGGGACTATGGCTACACCTTC. The chain employs TRBV29-1 and TRBJ1-2; no firm D call. Germline assignment: CDR1 SQVTM and CDR2 ANQGSEA. Between the trimmed V and J ends, which lost 4 bases and 3 bases, there was a span of 18 bases. The CDR3 consists of 15 residues.

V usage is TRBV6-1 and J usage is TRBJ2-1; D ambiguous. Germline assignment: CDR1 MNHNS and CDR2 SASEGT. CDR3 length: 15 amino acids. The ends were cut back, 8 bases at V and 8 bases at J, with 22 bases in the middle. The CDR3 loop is CASRSLLNGLDEQFF. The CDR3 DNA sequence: TGTGCCAGCCGCTCACTCCTTAATGGGCTTGATGAGCAGTTCTTC.

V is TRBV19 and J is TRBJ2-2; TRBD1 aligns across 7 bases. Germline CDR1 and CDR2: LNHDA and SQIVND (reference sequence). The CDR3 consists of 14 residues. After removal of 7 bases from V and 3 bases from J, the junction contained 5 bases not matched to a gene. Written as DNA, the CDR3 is TGTGCCAGTATTGGGACAGCGTACACCGGGGAGCTGTTTTTT. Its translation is CASIGTAYTGELFF.

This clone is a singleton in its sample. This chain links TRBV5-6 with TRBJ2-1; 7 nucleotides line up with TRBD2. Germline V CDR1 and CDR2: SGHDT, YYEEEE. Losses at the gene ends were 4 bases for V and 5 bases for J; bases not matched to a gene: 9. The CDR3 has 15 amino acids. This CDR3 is CASSLPGTKHNEQFF. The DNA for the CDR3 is TGTGCCAGCAGCCTACCCGGGACTAAACACAATGAGCAGTTCTTC.